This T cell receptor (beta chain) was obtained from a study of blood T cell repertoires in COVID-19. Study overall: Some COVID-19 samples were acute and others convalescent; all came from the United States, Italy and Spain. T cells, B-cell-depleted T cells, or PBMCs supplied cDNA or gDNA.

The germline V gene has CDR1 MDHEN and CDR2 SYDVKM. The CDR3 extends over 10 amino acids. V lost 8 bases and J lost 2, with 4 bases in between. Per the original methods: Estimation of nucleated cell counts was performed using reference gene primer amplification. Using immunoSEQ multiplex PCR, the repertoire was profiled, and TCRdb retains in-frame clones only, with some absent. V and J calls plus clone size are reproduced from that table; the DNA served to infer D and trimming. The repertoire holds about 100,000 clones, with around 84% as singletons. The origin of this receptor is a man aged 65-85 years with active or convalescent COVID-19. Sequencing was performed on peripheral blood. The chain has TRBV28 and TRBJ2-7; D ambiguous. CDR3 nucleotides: TGTGCCAGCGGCCCCTACGAGCAGTACTTC. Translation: CASGPYEQYF.